This T cell receptor (beta chain) was recovered during a study of blood T cell repertoires in COVID-19. Study-level information: From T cells, B-cell-depleted T cells, or PBMCs came the material, which was cDNA or gDNA.

Repertoires were generated with immunoSEQ multiplex PCR, while TCRdb's copy carries only in-frame clones and drops some. The sample carries 150,000 to 200,000 clones, roughly 82% recorded once. Germline V gene lookup returns CDR1 KGHDR and CDR2 SFDVKD. The CDR3 consists of 15 residues. With 3 bases removed from V and 4 bases from J, the gap between germline ends came to 9 bases. Cohort 3 donors were reported recovered after two negative PCRs, clearance, or symptom resolution. This receptor was taken from a man aged 35-49 years who had recovered from COVID-19. This chain joins TRBV24-1 and TRBJ2-6; D perhaps matches TRBD1 (6 bases). Sequenced material: PBMCs or T cells enriched from blood (not recorded which). CDR3 protein: CATSDTGLGANVLTF. The DNA for the CDR3 is TGTGCCACCAGTGATACAGGGTTGGGGGCCAACGTCCTGACTTTC.